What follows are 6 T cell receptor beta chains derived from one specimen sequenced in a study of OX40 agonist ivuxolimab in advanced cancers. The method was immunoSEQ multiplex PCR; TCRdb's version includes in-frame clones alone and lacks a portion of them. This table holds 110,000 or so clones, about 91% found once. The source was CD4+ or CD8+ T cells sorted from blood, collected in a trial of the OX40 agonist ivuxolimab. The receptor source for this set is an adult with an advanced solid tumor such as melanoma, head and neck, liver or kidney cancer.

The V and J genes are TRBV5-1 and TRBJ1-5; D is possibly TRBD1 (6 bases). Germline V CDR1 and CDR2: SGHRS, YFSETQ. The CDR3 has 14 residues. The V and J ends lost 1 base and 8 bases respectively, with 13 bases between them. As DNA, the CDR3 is TGCGCCAGCAGCTTGCAAGGGGGGCTAGAGCCCCAGCATTTT. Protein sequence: CASSLQGGLEPQHF.

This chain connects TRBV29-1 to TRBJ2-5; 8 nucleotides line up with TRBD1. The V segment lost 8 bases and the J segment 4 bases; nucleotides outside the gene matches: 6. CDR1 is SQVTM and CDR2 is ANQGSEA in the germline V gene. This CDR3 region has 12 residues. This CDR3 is CSFRTGPETQYF. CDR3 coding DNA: TGCAGCTTTAGGACAGGGCCAGAGACCCAGTACTTC.

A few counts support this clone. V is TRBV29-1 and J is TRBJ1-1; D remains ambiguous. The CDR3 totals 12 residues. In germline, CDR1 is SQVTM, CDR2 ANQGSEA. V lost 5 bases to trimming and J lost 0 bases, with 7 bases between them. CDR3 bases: TGCAGCGTTCAGGACCTGAACACTGAAGCTTTCTTT. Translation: CSVQDLNTEAFF.

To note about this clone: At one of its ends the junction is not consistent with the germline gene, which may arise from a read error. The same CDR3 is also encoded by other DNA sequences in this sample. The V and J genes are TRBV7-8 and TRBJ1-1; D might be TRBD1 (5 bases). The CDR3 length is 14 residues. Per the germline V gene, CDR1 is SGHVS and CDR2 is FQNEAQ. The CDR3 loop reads CASSLAGEGTEAFF. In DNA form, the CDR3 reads TGTGCCAGCAGCCTAGCGGGGGAAGGCACTGAAGCTTTCTTT.

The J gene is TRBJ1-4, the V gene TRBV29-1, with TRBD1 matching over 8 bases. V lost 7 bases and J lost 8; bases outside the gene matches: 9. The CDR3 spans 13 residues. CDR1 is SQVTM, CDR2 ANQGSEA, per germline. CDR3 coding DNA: TGCAGCGCCCGGACAGGGATGTCAGAAAAACTGTTTTTT. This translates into CSARTGMSEKLFF. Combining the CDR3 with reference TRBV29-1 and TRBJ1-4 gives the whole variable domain SAVISQKPSRDICQRGTSLTIQCQVDSQVTMMFWYRQQPGQSLTLIATANQGSEATYESGFVIDKFPISRPNLTFSTLTVSNMSPEDSSIYLCSARTGMSEKLFFGSGTQLSVL.

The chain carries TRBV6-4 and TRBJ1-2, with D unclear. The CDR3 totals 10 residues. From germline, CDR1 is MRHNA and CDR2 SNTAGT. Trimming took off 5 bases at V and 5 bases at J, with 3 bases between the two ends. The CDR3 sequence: CASSSYGYTF. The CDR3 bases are TGTGCCAGCAGTTCGTATGGCTACACCTTC.